The present entry profiles one T cell receptor (beta chain) with its context. This clone was picked up one time. Its antigen is currently not known. The record has no base qualities; no much larger clone is one base away. The CDR3, from cysteine to phenylalanine, totals 12 residues. Just the 36-base CDR3 DNA is kept, in frame starting at base 1. The germline ends are 4 bases apart after V is trimmed by 2 bases and J by 3 bases. CDR1 KGHSH and CDR2 LQKENI were looked up in the germline V gene. TCRbeta CDR3 regions were amplified from genomic DNA by means of the immunoSEQ Assay, a bias-controlled multiplex PCR. The original methods were these. The number of nucleated cells in each sample was estimated by amplification of reference gene primers within the assay. Sequence reads were collapsed and filtered to measure the absolute abundance of every unique TCRbeta CDR3 rearrangement. For each sample, productive Simpson clonality was calculated as the square root of Simpson's diversity index across productive rearrangements. What TCRdb holds here is the immuneACCESS table cut down to in-frame rearrangements. Part of the clones is not present; checked against another copy, under half of the missing clones reflect an unresolved V gene, and the others are unexplained. Clone size and V and J calls were adopted from that table, with D and trimming inferred from the DNA. The sample records 85,000 to 100,000 clones, roughly 76% of which are singletons. The ten top clones hold under 5% of the sample.

The data were taken from a study of blood T cell repertoires in COVID-19 (dated by TCRdb to 2018 to 2020). Notes on the research overall: Samples from collaborators originated in the United States, Italy and Spain and spanned both the acute and convalescent phases of COVID-19. The material from the prospective study consisted of cDNA or gDNA derived from T cells, B-cell-depleted T cells, or PBMCs. The dataset comprised deeply sampled blood TCRbeta repertoires from subjects exposed to, actively infected with, or recovered from COVID-19. A freely available public database, intended as a resource for researchers studying the immune response to SARS-CoV-2, is where the repertoires were released. Samples came from the ongoing ImmuneRACE study (first 160 participants) plus 1,254 subjects from 6 global collaborators. The sample metadata nearly always contained a de-identified subject ID, COVID-19 status, age in years and sex. Where available, HLA class I and class II types were taken from metadata supplied by the sample provider and were not determined by assay-based typing.

One collaborating source in Seattle enrolled patients while the patients were actively infected and followed the patients over time throughout the course of disease. Whole blood was collected in K2EDTA tubes by collaborating institutions according to the institutions' own protocols. Collaborator samples were shipped for TCRbeta analysis as frozen whole blood, isolated PBMCs, or DNA extracted from either sample type. The paper's findings and limits, for the study overall: How much clinical and demographic metadata was included differed by source and by participant, and the metadata was provided uncurated.

Recombination connected TRBV18 to TRBJ2-5, with the D gene not clear enough to name. This TCR derives from a man older than 75 with COVID-19, enrolled during active disease. The sequenced sample was peripheral blood. The nucleotides are TGTGCCAGCTCACCAGAGGAAGAGACCCAGTACTTC. Its protein reads: CASSPEEETQYF.